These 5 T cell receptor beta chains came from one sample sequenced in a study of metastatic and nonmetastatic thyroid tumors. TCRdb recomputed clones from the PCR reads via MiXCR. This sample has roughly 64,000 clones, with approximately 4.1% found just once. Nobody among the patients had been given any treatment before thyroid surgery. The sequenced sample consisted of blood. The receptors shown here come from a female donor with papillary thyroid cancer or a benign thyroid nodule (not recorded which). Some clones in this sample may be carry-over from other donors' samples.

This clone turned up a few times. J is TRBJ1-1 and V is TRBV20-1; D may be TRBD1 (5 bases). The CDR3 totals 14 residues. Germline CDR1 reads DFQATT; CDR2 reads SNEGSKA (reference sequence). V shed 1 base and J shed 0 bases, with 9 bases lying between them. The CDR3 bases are TGCAGTGCTAGAGGAACAGGAGTGAACACTGAAGCTTTCTTT. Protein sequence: CSARGTGVNTEAFF.

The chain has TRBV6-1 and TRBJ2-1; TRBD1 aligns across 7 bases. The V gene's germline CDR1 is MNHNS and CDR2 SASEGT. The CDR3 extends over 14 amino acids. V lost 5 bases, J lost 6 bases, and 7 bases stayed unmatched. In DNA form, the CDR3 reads TGTGCCAGCAGTCCTACGACAGGGATCAATGAGCAGTTCTTC. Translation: CASSPTTGINEQFF.

The CDR3 sequence: CASSLLPEDTAYEQYF. The DNA for the CDR3 is TGTGCCAGCAGCCTGCTCCCGGAGGACACGGCCTACGAGCAGTACTTC. The rearrangement uses TRBV6-1 and TRBJ2-7; the D gene could be TRBD1 or TRBD2 (5 bases each). Germline CDR1 and CDR2: MNHNS and SASEGT. The CDR3 is made up of 16 amino acids. V lost 6 bases and J 2 bases, leaving 20 bases between the germline ends.

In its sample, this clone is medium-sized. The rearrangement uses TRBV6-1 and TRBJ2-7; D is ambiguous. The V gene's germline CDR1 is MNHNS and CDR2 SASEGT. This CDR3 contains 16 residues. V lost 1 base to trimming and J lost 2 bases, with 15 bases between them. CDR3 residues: CASSEGFLGITYEQYF. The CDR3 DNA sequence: TGTGCCAGCAGTGAAGGCTTCCTGGGGATCACCTACGAGCAGTACTTC.

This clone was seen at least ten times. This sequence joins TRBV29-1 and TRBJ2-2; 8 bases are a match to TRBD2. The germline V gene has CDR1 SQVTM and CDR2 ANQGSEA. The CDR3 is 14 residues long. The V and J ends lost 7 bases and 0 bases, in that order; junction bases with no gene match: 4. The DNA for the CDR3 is TGCAGCGGCCGGACTAGCTCGAACACCGGGGAGCTGTTTTTT. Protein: CSGRTSSNTGELFF.